The entry below gives a single TCR beta chain sequence along with its context. This specimen belongs to a study of blood T cells in healthy people across ages. Across the whole study: Template switching recovered approximately one barcoded beta molecule for every two T cells.

CDR1 is SEHNR, CDR2 FQNEAQ, per germline (reference sequence). This CDR3 contains 12 residues. Trimming removed 5 bases from V and 4 bases from J, with 6 bases in between. Next came a second PCR, run for roughly 6 to 11 cycles, which used a sample-barcoded 5' primer along with a J-beta primer mix. MiXCR, applied by TCRdb to the 5' RACE reads, yields one record per CDR3 protein. The table shows approximately 780,000 distinct CDR3 sequences, with 20% to 30% occurring only once. These data also formed part of another study, on T cells of mothers and their children. As reported in that work: Donors comprised three healthy Caucasian mothers plus their six children. Related mother-child pairs showed slightly higher but non-significant overlap than unrelated pairs.

Sequenced material: blood. The genes are TRBV7-9 and TRBJ1-3; no definite D call. This clonotype was sampled from a boy between 10 and 17 years old in good health. The CDR3 protein is CASSMVGNTIYF. The CDR3 bases are TGTGCCAGCAGCATGGTCGGAAACACCATATATTTT. Combining the CDR3 with reference TRBV7-9 and TRBJ1-3 gives the whole variable domain DTGVSQNPRHKITKRGQNVTFRCDPISEHNRLYWYRQTLGQGPEFLTYFQNEAQLEKSRLLSDRFSAERPKGSFSTLEIQRTEQGDSAMYLCASSMVGNTIYFGEGSWLTVV.